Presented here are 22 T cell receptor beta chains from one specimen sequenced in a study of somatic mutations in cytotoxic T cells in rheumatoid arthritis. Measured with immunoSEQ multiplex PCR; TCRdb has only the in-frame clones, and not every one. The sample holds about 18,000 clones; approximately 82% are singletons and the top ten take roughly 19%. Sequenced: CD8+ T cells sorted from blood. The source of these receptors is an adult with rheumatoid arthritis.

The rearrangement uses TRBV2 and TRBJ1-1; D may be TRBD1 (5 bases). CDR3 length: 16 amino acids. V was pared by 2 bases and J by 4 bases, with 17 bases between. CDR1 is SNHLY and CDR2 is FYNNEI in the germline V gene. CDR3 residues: CASSEPGRRSGTEAFF. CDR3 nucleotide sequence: TGTGCCAGCAGTGAACCGGGACGCCGGTCTGGCACTGAAGCTTTCTTT. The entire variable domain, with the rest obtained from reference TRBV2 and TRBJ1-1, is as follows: EPEVTQTPSHQVTQMGQEVILRCVPISNHLYFYWYRQILGQKVEFLVSFYNNEISEKSEIFDDQFSVERPDGSNFTLKIRSTKLEDSAMYFCASSEPGRRSGTEAFFGQGTRLTVV.

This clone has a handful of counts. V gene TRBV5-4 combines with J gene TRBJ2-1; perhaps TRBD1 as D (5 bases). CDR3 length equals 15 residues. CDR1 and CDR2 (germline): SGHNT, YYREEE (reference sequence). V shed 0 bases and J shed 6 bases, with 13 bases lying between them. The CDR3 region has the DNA TGTGCCAGCAGCTTGGAAGGGGCGGTCGGCAATGAGCAGTTCTTC. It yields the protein CASSLEGAVGNEQFF.

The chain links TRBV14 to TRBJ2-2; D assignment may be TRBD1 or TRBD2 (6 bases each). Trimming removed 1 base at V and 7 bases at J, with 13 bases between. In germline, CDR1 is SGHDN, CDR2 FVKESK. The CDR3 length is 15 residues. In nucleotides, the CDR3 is TGTGCCAGCAGCCAAGCGGGGGCGCTCGGCGGGGAGCTGTTTTTT. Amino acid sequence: CASSQAGALGGELFF.

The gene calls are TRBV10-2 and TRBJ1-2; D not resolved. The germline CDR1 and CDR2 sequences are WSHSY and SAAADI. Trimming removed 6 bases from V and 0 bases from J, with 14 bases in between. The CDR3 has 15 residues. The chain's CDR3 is CASSRTLATNYGYTF. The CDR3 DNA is TGCGCCAGCAGCCGGACCTTGGCTACTAACTATGGCTACACCTTC.

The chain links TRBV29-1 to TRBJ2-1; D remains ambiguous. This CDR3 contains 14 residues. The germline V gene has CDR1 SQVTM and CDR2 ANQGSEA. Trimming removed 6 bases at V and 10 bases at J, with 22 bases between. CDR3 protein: CSVIRVNSPGEQFF. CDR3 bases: TGCAGCGTGATCCGAGTTAACAGCCCCGGGGAGCAGTTCTTC.

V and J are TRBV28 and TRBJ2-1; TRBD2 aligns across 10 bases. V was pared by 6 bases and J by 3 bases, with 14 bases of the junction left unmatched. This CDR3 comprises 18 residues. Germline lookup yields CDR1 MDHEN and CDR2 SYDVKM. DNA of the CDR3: TGTGCCAGCAGCTTCGTGGCTAGCGGGGGAGACTTCTACAATGAGCAGTTCTTC. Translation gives CASSFVASGGDFYNEQFF.

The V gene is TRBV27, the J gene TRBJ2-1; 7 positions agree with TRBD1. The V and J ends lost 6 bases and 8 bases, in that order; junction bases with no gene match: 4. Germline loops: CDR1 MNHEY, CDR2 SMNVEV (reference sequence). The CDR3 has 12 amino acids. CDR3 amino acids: CASRTGRDEQFF. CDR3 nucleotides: TGTGCCAGCAGGACAGGGCGGGATGAGCAGTTCTTC.

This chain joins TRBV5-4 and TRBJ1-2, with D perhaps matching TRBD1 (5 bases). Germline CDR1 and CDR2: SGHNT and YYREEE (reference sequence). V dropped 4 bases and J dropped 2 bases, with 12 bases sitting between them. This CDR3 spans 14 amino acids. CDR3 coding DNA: TGTGCCAGCAGCCCGGACACCATAAACTATGGCTACACCTTC. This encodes CASSPDTINYGYTF.

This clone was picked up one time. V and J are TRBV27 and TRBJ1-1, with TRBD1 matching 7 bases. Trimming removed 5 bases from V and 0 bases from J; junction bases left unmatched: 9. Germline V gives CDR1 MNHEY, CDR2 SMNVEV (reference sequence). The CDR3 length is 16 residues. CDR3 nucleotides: TGTGCCAGCAGTCAAGACAGGGTGCGTATGAACACTGAAGCTTTCTTT. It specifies CASSQDRVRMNTEAFF.

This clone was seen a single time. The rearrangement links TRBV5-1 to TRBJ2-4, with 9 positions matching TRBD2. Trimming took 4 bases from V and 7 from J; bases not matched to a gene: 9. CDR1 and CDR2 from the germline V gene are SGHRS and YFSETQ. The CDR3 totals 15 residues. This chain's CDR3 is CASSLSGLAGNIQYF. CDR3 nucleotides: TGCGCCAGCAGCCTGTCGGGACTAGCTGGGAACATTCAGTACTTC.

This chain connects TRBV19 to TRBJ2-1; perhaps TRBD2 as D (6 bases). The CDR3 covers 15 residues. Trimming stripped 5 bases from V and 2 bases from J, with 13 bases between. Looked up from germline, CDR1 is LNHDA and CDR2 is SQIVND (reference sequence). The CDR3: CASSGGSPTYNEQFF. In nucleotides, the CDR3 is TGTGCCAGTAGTGGAGGGAGCCCTACCTACAATGAGCAGTTCTTC.

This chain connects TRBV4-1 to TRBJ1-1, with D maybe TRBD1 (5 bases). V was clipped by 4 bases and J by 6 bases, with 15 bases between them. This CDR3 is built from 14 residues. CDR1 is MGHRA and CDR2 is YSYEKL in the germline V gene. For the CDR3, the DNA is TGCGCCAGCAGCCTGGGGGTTAAGTTAGCTGAAGCTTTCTTT. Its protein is CASSLGVKLAEAFF.

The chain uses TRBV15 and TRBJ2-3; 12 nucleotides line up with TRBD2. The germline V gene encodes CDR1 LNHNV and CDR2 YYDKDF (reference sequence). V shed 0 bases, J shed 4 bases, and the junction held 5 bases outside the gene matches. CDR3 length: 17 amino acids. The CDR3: CATSRETSGSNPDTQYF. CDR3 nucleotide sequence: TGTGCCACCAGCAGAGAGACTAGCGGGAGTAACCCAGATACGCAGTATTTT.

The CDR3, as DNA: TGTGCCAGCAGTGAATCGGGACATTCCTATAATTCACCCCTCCACTTT. Its translation: CASSESGHSYNSPLHF. The chain is built from TRBV2 and TRBJ1-6, with D possibly TRBD1 on 6 matching bases. Germline loops: CDR1 SNHLY, CDR2 FYNNEI. The CDR3 spans 16 residues. The V and J ends lost 2 bases and 1 base respectively, with 9 bases between them.

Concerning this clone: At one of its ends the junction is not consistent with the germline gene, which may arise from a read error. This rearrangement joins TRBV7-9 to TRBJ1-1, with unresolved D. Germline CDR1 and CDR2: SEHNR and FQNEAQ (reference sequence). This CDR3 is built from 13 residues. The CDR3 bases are TGTGCCAGCAGCTTAGCCGGATACACGGAAGCTTTCTTT. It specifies CASSLAGYTEAFF. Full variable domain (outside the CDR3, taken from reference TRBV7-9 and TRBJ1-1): DTGVSQNPRHKITKRGQNVTFRCDPISEHNRLYWYRQTLGQGPEFLTYFQNEAQLEKSRLLSDRFSAERPKGSFSTLEIQRTEQGDSAMYLCASSLAGYTEAFFGQGTRLTVV.

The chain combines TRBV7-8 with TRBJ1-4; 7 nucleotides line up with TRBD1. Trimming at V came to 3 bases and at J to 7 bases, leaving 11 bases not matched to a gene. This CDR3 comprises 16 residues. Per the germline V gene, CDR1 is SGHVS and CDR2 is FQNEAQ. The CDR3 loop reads CASSLMSGRQGEKLFF. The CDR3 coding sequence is TGTGCCAGCAGCTTGATGTCAGGGAGACAGGGTGAAAAACTGTTTTTT.

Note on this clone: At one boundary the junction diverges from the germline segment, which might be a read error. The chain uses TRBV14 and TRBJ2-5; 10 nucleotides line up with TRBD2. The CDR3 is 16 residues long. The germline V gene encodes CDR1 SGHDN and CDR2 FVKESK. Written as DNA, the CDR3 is TGTGCCAGCAGTCAAGATACCACTAGCGGGATAGAGACCCAGTACTTC. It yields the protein CASSQDTTSGIETQYF.

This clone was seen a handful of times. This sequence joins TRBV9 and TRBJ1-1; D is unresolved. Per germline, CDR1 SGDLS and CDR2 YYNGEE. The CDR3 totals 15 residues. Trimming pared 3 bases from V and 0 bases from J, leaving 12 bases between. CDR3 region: CASSDLAGLNTEAFF. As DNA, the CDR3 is TGTGCCAGCAGCGATCTGGCAGGCTTGAACACTGAAGCTTTCTTT.

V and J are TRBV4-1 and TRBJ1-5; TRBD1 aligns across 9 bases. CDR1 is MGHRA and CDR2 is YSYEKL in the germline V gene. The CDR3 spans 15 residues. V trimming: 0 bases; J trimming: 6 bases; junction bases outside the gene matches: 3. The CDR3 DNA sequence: TGCGCCAGCAGCCAAGAAGGGACAGGGAGTCAGCCCCAGCATTTT. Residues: CASSQEGTGSQPQHF.

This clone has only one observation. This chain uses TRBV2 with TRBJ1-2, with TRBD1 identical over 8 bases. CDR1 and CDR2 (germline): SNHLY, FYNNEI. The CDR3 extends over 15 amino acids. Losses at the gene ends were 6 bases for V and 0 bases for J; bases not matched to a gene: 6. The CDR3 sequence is CASRPDRGTNYGYTF. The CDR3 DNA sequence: TGTGCCAGCAGGCCCGACAGGGGAACTAACTATGGCTACACCTTC. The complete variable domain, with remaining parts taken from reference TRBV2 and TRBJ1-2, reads EPEVTQTPSHQVTQMGQEVILRCVPISNHLYFYWYRQILGQKVEFLVSFYNNEISEKSEIFDDQFSVERPDGSNFTLKIRSTKLEDSAMYFCASRPDRGTNYGYTFGSGTRLTVV.

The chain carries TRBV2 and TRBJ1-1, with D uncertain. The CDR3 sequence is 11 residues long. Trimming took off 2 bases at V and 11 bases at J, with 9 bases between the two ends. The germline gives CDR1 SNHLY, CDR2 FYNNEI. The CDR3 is CASSETLGAFF. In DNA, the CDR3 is TGTGCCAGCAGTGAAACGCTGGGGGCTTTCTTT.

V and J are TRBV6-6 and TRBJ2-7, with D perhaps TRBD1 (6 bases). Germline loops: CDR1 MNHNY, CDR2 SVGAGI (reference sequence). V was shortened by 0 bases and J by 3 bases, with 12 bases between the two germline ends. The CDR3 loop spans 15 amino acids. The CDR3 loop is CASSYSIRGSYEQYF. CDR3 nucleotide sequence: TGTGCCAGCAGTTACTCGATCAGGGGCAGCTACGAGCAGTACTTC.